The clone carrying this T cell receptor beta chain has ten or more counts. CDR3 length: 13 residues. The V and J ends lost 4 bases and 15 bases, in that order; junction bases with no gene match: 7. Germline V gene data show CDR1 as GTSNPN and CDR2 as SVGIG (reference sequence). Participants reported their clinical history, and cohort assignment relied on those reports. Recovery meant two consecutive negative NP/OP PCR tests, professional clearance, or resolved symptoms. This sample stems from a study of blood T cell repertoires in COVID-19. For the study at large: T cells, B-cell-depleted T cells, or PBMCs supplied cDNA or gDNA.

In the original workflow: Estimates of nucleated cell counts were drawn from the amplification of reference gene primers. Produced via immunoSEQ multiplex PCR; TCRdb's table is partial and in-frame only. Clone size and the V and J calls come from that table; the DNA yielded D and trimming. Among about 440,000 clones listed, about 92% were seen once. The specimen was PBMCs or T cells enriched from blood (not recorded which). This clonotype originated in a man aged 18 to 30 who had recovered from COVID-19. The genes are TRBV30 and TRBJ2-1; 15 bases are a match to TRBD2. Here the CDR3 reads CAWIKGLAGGLFF. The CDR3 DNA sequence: TGTGCCTGGATTAAGGGACTAGCGGGAGGCCTGTTCTTC.